One sample yielded the 29 T cell receptor beta chains listed below, sequenced in a study of identical twins. TCRdb reprocessed the 5' RACE reads via MiXCR and lists one record per CDR3 protein. The sample consists of 450,000 or so distinct CDR3 sequences, 13% to 15% of them appearing once. These sequences were also reported in another study, on yellow fever vaccine responses in identical twins.

Sequencing was performed on CD4+ T cells sorted from blood. The receptors were sampled from a woman under 30 in good health.

V usage is TRBV6-1 and J usage is TRBJ1-6; D call uncertain. Germline CDR1 reads MNHNS; CDR2 reads SASEGT. Trimming took off 8 bases at V and 0 bases at J, with 14 bases between the two ends. This CDR3 spans 16 amino acids. In nucleotides, the CDR3 is TGTGCCAGCTCTGGTGAGGCACGCTCCTATAATTCACCCCTCCACTTT. It is translated as CASSGEARSYNSPLHF.

The rearrangement uses TRBV7-2 and TRBJ2-1, with D possibly being TRBD2 (5 bases). CDR1 and CDR2 from the germline V gene are SGHTA and FQGNSA. Trimming stripped 5 bases from V and 0 bases from J, with 14 bases between. The CDR3 runs 16 residues. CDR3 DNA sequence: TGTGCCAGCAGCCCCCGGTCGGGGAACTCCTACAATGAGCAGTTCTTC. It specifies CASSPRSGNSYNEQFF. Drawing the rest from reference TRBV7-2 and TRBJ2-1, the complete variable domain is GAGVSQSPSNKVTEKGKDVELRCDPISGHTALYWYRQSLGQGLEFLIYFQGNSAPDKSGLPSDRFSAERTGGSVSTLTIQRTQQEDSAVYLCASSPRSGNSYNEQFFGPGTRLTVL.

The chain links TRBV10-3 to TRBJ2-3; TRBD2 matches at 8 bases. V shed 3 bases, J shed 5 bases, and the junction held 7 bases outside the gene matches. Germline loops: CDR1 ENHRY, CDR2 SYGVKD. The CDR3 runs to 15 residues. CDR3 amino acids: CAISDLAAGEDTQYF. The CDR3 region has the DNA TGTGCCATCAGTGATCTGGCAGCGGGGGAAGATACGCAGTATTTT.

This clonotype was counted at least ten times. In nucleotides, the CDR3 is TGTGCCAGCAGCGGACAGGGCAGCACTGAAGCTTTCTTT. Protein sequence: CASSGQGSTEAFF. The rearrangement joins TRBV7-9 to TRBJ1-1; 8 nucleotides align to TRBD1. Germline CDR1 and CDR2: SEHNR and FQNEAQ (reference sequence). The CDR3 runs 13 residues. The junction had 3 bases not matched to a gene; V was cut back by 5 bases and J by 4 bases.

The chain employs TRBV20-1 and TRBJ2-1; 8 bases line up with TRBD2. Germline CDR1 and CDR2: DFQATT and SNEGSKA (reference sequence). V was clipped by 6 bases and J by 2 bases; unmatched bases: 12. The CDR3 loop spans 16 amino acids. The chain's CDR3 is CSANKAAGGTYNEQFF. The CDR3 coding sequence is TGCAGTGCAAACAAAGCGGCGGGAGGTACCTACAATGAGCAGTTCTTC.

The rearrangement links TRBV10-3 to TRBJ2-1; no clear D. The V and J ends lost 0 bases and 2 bases respectively, with 8 bases between them. Germline V gene sequence: CDR1 ENHRY, CDR2 SYGVKD. The CDR3 loop spans 15 amino acids. In DNA, the CDR3 is TGTGCCATCAGTGAGTCCTTAGGAACCTACAATGAGCAGTTCTTC. Translated: CAISESLGTYNEQFF.

This clonotype was detected only a few times. The chain carries TRBV20-1 and TRBJ2-1; no clear D gene. The germline gives CDR1 DFQATT, CDR2 SNEGSKA (reference sequence). The CDR3 has 16 amino acids. Between the trimmed V and J ends, which lost 1 base and 0 bases, there was a span of 13 bases. DNA for the CDR3: TGCAGTGCTAGAGTCACGGTCCCCAGCTCCTACAATGAGCAGTTCTTC. Its protein product is CSARVTVPSSYNEQFF.

The rearrangement uses TRBV6-4 and TRBJ2-3; D unclear. Germline loops: CDR1 MRHNA, CDR2 SNTAGT. Trimming left V 2 bases short and J 6 bases short, with 18 bases between. CDR3 length: 16 residues. CDR3 nucleotides: TGTGCCAGCAGTGACGGTGGCGGCCTAATGGGGGATACGCAGTATTTT. Amino acid sequence: CASSDGGGLMGDTQYF.

This clonotype was seen a few times. The V call is TRBV6-2 or TRBV6-3, the J call TRBJ2-5, with D possibly called TRBD1 or TRBD2 (5 bases each). Trimming removed 4 bases from V and 7 bases from J, with 13 bases in between. Germline CDR1 MNHEY, CDR2 SVGEGT. The length of the CDR3 is 13 residues. The CDR3 region has the DNA TGTGCCAGCAGTTGGAGGACGAGGGGGACCCAGTACTTC. It is translated as CASSWRTRGTQYF.

This clonotype came up a few times. The chain links TRBV12-5 to TRBJ1-5, with D maybe TRBD1 (5 bases). Trimming left V 5 bases short and J 6 bases short, with 17 bases between. Per germline, CDR1 LGHNT and CDR2 FRNRAP. This CDR3 comprises 15 residues. CDR3 protein: CASGPPRQGCQPQHF. CDR3 in DNA: TGTGCTAGTGGTCCCCCGAGGCAGGGTTGTCAGCCCCAGCATTTT.

This chain uses TRBV5-5 with TRBJ2-7, with 7 bases identical to TRBD1. The CDR3 length is 15 residues. J lost 1 base, V lost 0 bases, and 4 bases had no gene match. Germline V CDR1 and CDR2: SGHKS, YYEKEE (reference sequence). The CDR3 DNA follows: TGTGCCAGCAGCTTGGCTCGACAGGGATCCTACGAGCAGTACTTC. Protein: CASSLARQGSYEQYF. Variable domain in full (rest from reference TRBV5-5 and TRBJ2-7): DAGVTQSPTHLIKTRGQQVTLRCSPISGHKSVSWYQQVLGQGPQFIFQYYEKEERGRGNFPDRFSARQFPNYSSELNVNALLLGDSALYLCASSLARQGSYEQYFGPGTRLTVT.

This clonotype was seen a handful of times. The chain joins TRBV5-8 to TRBJ1-2; perhaps TRBD1 as D (6 bases). The CDR3 spans 16 residues. Germline assignment: CDR1 SGHTS and CDR2 YDEGEE. V dropped 0 bases and J dropped 2 bases, with 14 bases sitting between them. Written as DNA, the CDR3 is TGTGCCAGCAGCTTGGCTTCTCAGGGGCGGAACTATGGCTACACCTTC. It specifies CASSLASQGRNYGYTF.

In nucleotides, the CDR3 is TGTGCCAGCAGCGCCGGGGGGGCATCCTACGAGCAGTACTTC. Residues: CASSAGGASYEQYF. V gene TRBV9 combines with J gene TRBJ2-7; 8 nucleotides align to TRBD2. The CDR3 has 14 residues. Trimming took 3 bases from V and 1 from J; bases not matched to a gene: 3. Per the germline V gene, CDR1 is SGDLS and CDR2 is YYNGEE.

The V gene is TRBV5-1, the J gene TRBJ2-1, with 12 bases aligning to TRBD2. Germline loops: CDR1 SGHRS, CDR2 YFSETQ. The CDR3 covers 18 residues. V trimming: 3 bases; J trimming: 4 bases; junction bases outside the gene matches: 11. Here the CDR3 reads CASSWKASGRGNYNEQFF. In nucleotides, the CDR3 is TGCGCCAGCAGCTGGAAGGCTAGCGGGAGGGGTAATTACAATGAGCAGTTCTTC.

The table lists this clonotype with a few counts. The V and J genes are TRBV5-1 and TRBJ2-3, with D possibly TRBD1 on 6 matching bases. This CDR3 is built from 17 residues. The ends were cut back, 0 bases at V and 1 base at J, with 15 bases in the middle. Germline V gene data show CDR1 as SGHRS and CDR2 as YFSETQ. The CDR3 DNA follows: TGCGCCAGCAGCTTGGCCCCAGACAGGTTCGGCACAGATACGCAGTATTTT. This encodes CASSLAPDRFGTDTQYF.

This chain links TRBV4-3 with TRBJ2-7, with 9 bases fitting TRBD2. Germline CDR1 LGHNA, CDR2 YSLEER. This CDR3 is built from 18 residues. Trimming removed 3 bases from V and 2 bases from J; junction bases left unmatched: 14. CDR3 sequence (DNA): TGCGCCAGCAGCCACGGGTGGAGCGGGAGGTCCCTACCCTACGAGCAGTACTTC. This translates into CASSHGWSGRSLPYEQYF.

In this sample, this clonotype turned up a few times. The V gene is TRBV12-3 or TRBV12-4, the J gene TRBJ1-5, with D possibly matching TRBD1 (6 bases). V lost 8 bases and J 5 bases, leaving 19 bases between the germline ends. The CDR3 contains 15 residues. DNA of the CDR3: TGTGCCAGCGGGATTCTTCAGGGGAGGGATCAGCCCCAGCATTTT. Its translation: CASGILQGRDQPQHF.

This clonotype was counted only a few times. This chain connects TRBV19 to TRBJ2-3, with 8 bases fitting TRBD2. CDR1 LNHDA and CDR2 SQIVND come from the germline V gene (reference sequence). V lost 3 bases, J lost 0 bases, and 11 bases stayed unmatched. The CDR3 is 18 amino acids. In nucleotides, the CDR3 is TGTGCCAGTAGTATCAGGGTAGCGGGAATAGCTAGCACAGATACGCAGTATTTT. It is translated as CASSIRVAGIASTDTQYF.

This sequence joins TRBV6-1 and TRBJ2-3, with D unresolved. Trimming left V 7 bases short and J 6 bases short, with 17 bases between. CDR1 and CDR2 from the germline V gene are MNHNS and SASEGT. This CDR3 has 14 amino acids. The CDR3 DNA reads as TGTGCCAGCACCGCAAGCCGGCCCGGGGATACGCAGTATTTT. Translating it yields CASTASRPGDTQYF.

This clonotype appeared a few times. The chain is built from TRBV20-1 and TRBJ2-6, with D perhaps matching TRBD1 (6 bases). V lost 6 bases to trimming and J lost 0 bases, with 18 bases between them. CDR3 size: 17 residues. The germline V gene encodes CDR1 DFQATT and CDR2 SNEGSKA (reference sequence). CDR3 region: CSATGHSLPSGANVLTF. The CDR3 DNA is TGCAGTGCGACGGGACACTCACTCCCCTCTGGGGCCAACGTCCTGACTTTC.

This sequence joins TRBV3-1 and TRBJ2-3; D remains ambiguous. The V and J ends lost 3 bases and 5 bases respectively, with 6 bases between them. This CDR3 region has 12 residues. Germline assignment: CDR1 LGHDT and CDR2 YNNKEL (reference sequence). DNA of the CDR3: TGTGCCAGCAGCCATGTTCGAGATACGCAGTATTTT. Translated, it gives CASSHVRDTQYF.

The chain is built from TRBV6-1 and TRBJ2-3; 8 nucleotides align to TRBD2. Looked up from germline, CDR1 is MNHNS and CDR2 is SASEGT. With V trimmed by 8 bases and J by 1 base, 5 bases remained unmatched. The CDR3 runs 14 residues. The CDR3 loop reads CASLRRGGTDTQYF. The DNA for the CDR3 is TGTGCCAGCTTACGGCGGGGGGGCACAGATACGCAGTATTTT.

The chain uses TRBV7-2 and TRBJ2-7, with 7 bases fitting TRBD1. The CDR3 is made up of 12 amino acids. V lost 6 bases and J lost 4; bases outside the gene matches: 3. Germline-derived CDR1 and CDR2 are SGHTA and FQGNSA. DNA for the CDR3: TGTGCCAGCAGACTGGGACAGTACGAGCAGTACTTC. This sequence encodes CASRLGQYEQYF.

V gene TRBV20-1 combines with J gene TRBJ1-2, with D uncertain. CDR1 and CDR2 (germline): DFQATT, SNEGSKA (reference sequence). V dropped 3 bases and J dropped 2 bases, with 19 bases sitting between them. This CDR3 spans 16 amino acids. CDR3 amino acids: CSASPPHEPMNYGYTF. CDR3 nucleotide sequence: TGCAGTGCTAGCCCCCCCCACGAACCCATGAACTATGGCTACACCTTC.

The V and J genes are TRBV25-1 and TRBJ2-1, with 13 bases matching TRBD2. V lost 7 bases and J lost 7; bases outside the gene matches: 7. The CDR3 contains 15 residues. Germline CDR1 and CDR2: MGHDK and SYGVNS. In DNA, the CDR3 is TGTGCCAGCACCGGACTAGCGGGAGTTTGGAATGAGCAGTTCTTC. Protein product: CASTGLAGVWNEQFF.

This clonotype was seen a few times. V and J are TRBV10-2 and TRBJ2-2; D unresolved. Germline V gives CDR1 WSHSY, CDR2 SAAADI. The length of the CDR3 is 12 residues. V lost 4 bases and J lost 4, with 4 bases in between. The chain's CDR3 is CASSVTTGELFF. The CDR3 DNA is TGCGCCAGCAGTGTTACCACCGGGGAGCTGTTTTTT.

This clonotype was counted a few times. The chain carries TRBV29-1 and TRBJ2-7, with unresolved D. This CDR3 region has 14 residues. With 7 bases removed from V and 6 bases from J, the gap between germline ends came to 22 bases. The germline V gene encodes CDR1 SQVTM and CDR2 ANQGSEA. The CDR3 sequence is CSADALGATGEQYF. The CDR3 region has the DNA TGCAGCGCCGACGCCCTAGGAGCGACTGGCGAGCAGTACTTC.

This clonotype was counted a few times. This chain links TRBV11-2 with TRBJ1-6, with D possibly matching TRBD1 (5 bases). Per germline, CDR1 SGHAT and CDR2 FQNNGV. Trimming shortened V by 5 bases and J by 7 bases, and 12 bases separated the two germline ends. The CDR3 extends over 14 amino acids. In DNA, the CDR3 is TGTGCCAGCAGCGAGGGGATGGTAAATTCACCCCTCCACTTT. Protein sequence: CASSEGMVNSPLHF. The full variable domain, in which reference TRBV11-2 and TRBJ1-6 provide the parts outside the CDR3, is EAGVAQSPRYKIIEKRQSVAFWCNPISGHATLYWYQQILGQGPKLLIQFQNNGVVDDSQLPKDRFSAERLKGVDSTLKIQPAKLEDSAVYLCASSEGMVNSPLHFGNGTRLTVT.

This clonotype has a handful of counts. This chain joins TRBV5-1 and TRBJ2-3; the D call may be TRBD1 or TRBD2 (7 bases each). V was shortened by 4 bases and J by 7 bases, with 16 bases between the two germline ends. The CDR3 runs 14 residues. Germline CDR1 reads SGHRS; CDR2 reads YFSETQ. Here the CDR3 DNA reads TGCGCCAGCAGCCCAGGGGGAGGGCAAAATACGCAGTATTTT. Protein sequence: CASSPGGGQNTQYF.